The present TCR beta chain was sequenced within a study of cytomegalovirus exposure and HLA in healthy donors (dated by TCRdb to the late 2010s). At the level of the whole study: An earlier analysis of a few hundred of the donors reported 276 Gb of sequence data and 100 million to 120 million unique TCR beta sequences obtained from about 170 million T cells. Around 330 gigabases of sequencing data and around 80 million unique TCR sequences made up an early release that covered approximately 650 HLA-typed donors. Of the 398 genotyped donors, about 84% fell in the genetic ancestry cluster associated with self-reported Caucasian donors. The study was designed to test whether signatures of past pathogen exposure could be identified by cataloging public T cell receptors. Using immunosequencing, the study profiled T cell repertoires from 500 to 800 subjects and related those repertoires to cytomegalovirus serostatus. Besides the first cohort of roughly 640 subjects, a separate validation cohort made up of over 95 different subjects was used. High-throughput TCR immunosequencing, statistical association of individual TCRs with disease status, and machine learning were combined to predict cytomegalovirus infection status. A later analysis re-examined previously published TCR beta repertoires from hundreds of donors and added high-resolution HLA genotyping to investigate patterns of TCR occurrence. Rather than using new phenotypic data, the later analysis identified candidate immune exposures from TCR beta sequences and from how often those sequences occurred across donors. To decide whether each TCR beta V gene segment behaved as functional or pseudogenic, an earlier analysis of over 500 of the donors relied on high-throughput TCR beta sequencing. Donor age, sex, ethnicity and CMV serostatus were collected together with the repertoire data. A later genetic analysis took genome-wide SNP genotypes for about 55% of the 666 donors and used that subset as a discovery cohort. Every discovery cohort repertoire had been produced on one sequencing platform. HLA typing covered class I and class II loci at four-digit resolution. Typing coverage differed by locus: A, B, C, DRB1 and DQB1 were typed in about 629-630 donors, DQA1 in 522, DPA1 in approximately 610, and DPB1 in just under 490. Several DR-DQ haplotypes were treated as single units for association and clustering because of strong linkage in the cohort. Among several hundred genotyped donors of the cohort, an average of around 240,000 unique TCR beta nucleotide sequences was sequenced per donor, of which about 18% were non-productive.

The cohort consisted of 650 to 850 healthy bone marrow donors. Cohort members were all nominally healthy when sampled, although unrecorded immune exposures were likely present. The donor tested CMV seropositive, placing the donor among the 250 to 300 seropositive members of the cohort. Each donor provided a peripheral blood sample, and peripheral blood mononuclear cells were used for TCR beta sequencing. The Qiagen DNeasy Blood Extraction Kit was used to extract genomic DNA from the blood cell samples. General findings and caveats noted by the study authors: According to a later genetic analysis, donors in an Asian-associated ancestry cluster had fewer N-insertions in productive TCRs than the approximately 700-donor mean. A later analysis associated 15,000 or so TCR beta sequences with specific HLA alleles at a false discovery rate of 0.05. Because some donors lacked HLA typing at each locus, the association tests relied only on the typed subset. Sequencing depth was assumed to be roughly uniform across donors in the presence/absence analyses, though that assumption may not hold. The earlier analysis of fewer than 750 of the donors excluded 15 to 20 rarely observed V segments, including chromosome 9 orphons, because counts were too low. An association between a missense DCLRE1C variant and V-gene and J-gene trimming of TCR beta chains was found in a later genetic analysis and replicated in an independent cohort. A few of the identified cytomegalovirus-associated TCR beta chains were confirmed in vitro to be specific for cytomegalovirus antigens. Across donors, most TCR sequences were observed very rarely, whereas some public TCRs were present in many individuals. In a later analysis, several top co-occurrence clusters were reported to appear linked to parvovirus B19, influenza, CMV and Epstein-Barr virus. In a later analysis, the rate of TCR association differed among HLA loci, with DRB1 alleles having the most associated TCRs and HLA-C alleles having the fewest. A later analysis found that HLA-associated TCR beta chains were more clonally expanded and had lower generation probabilities than equally common non-associated chains. A further reported finding was that TCR beta sequences accurately predicted the HLA-A and HLA-B alleles for most subjects in the first cohort. Cytomegalovirus status was reported to be diagnosed by the classifier with high specificity and sensitivity in both the original and validation cohorts. Assigning TCR associations to individual alleles was difficult when HLA alleles, especially DR and DQ, strongly co-occurred. CMV serostatus was the only immune exposure information available for the cohort. It was suggested by the authors that the approach could potentially be generalized to other disease states and immunological phenotypes. In an earlier analysis of about 540 of the donors, most TCR beta V segments were observed in productive rearrangements about 87% or about 30% of the time, broadly matching IMGT annotations. Correlated functional status among segregating V segments might reflect linkage disequilibrium, but an unknown experimental factor could not be ruled out. A cluster of highly shared sequence variants was judged likely to be a technical artifact of the sequencing pipeline. A total of 150 or so TCR beta chains were listed by the study as associated with cytomegalovirus. The cohort was sequenced for TCR beta chains only, and without alpha or paired-chain data the features that could be detected were limited. Because the 87-base-pair reads could not distinguish some IMGT-functional V segments, including TRBV6-2 and TRBV6-3, those segments were excluded. A later analysis found that most CMV-associated TCR beta chains appeared HLA-restricted, with HLA associations seemingly driven largely by CMV exposure.

CDR1 and CDR2 are read off the germline V gene as LGHNA and YSLEER. Unmatched junction bases come to 10, with V trimmed by 2 bases and J by 7 bases. The cysteine opens and the phenylalanine closes a CDR3 of 16 amino acids. The retained sequence is limited to the CDR3, 48 bases, with the frame set at the first base. The library relied on the immunoSEQ multiplex PCR assay. A mixture of 60 forward primers for TCR Vbeta segments and 13 reverse primers for TCR Jbeta segments was used in the multiplex PCR. Amplification of the CDR3 region of rearranged TCR beta genes was performed with a multiplex PCR assay on genomic DNA. The Illumina HiSeq System was used to sequence the amplified TCR beta libraries as 87-base-pair reads. In the source study's methods: A later analysis counted approximately 74 million unique TCR beta chains across the 550 to 700 repertoires, and around 9.9 million of these chains were shared by at least two donors. Raw reads were error-corrected and collapsed into unique sequences by a nearest-neighbor algorithm in which closely related sequences were merged to remove PCR and sequencing errors. V, D and J gene segments were assigned by aligning CDR3 sequences to IMGT reference sequences. For a sequence to be retained, a match of at least six nucleotides to both a V gene segment and a J gene segment was required. A rearrangement counted as productive if the CDR3 had no stop codons and remained in frame with V and J, and every other rearrangement counted as non-productive. CDR3 was defined by IMGT convention, running from the second conserved V-encoded cysteine to the conserved J-encoded phenylalanine. The earlier analysis of 587 of the donors excluded sequences that lacked an unambiguous match to a single V gene segment. In an earlier analysis of some 590 of the donors, a V segment was called functional when productive rearrangements were above 56.7%, and segregating when the standard deviation between donors exceeded 5%. To diagnose cytomegalovirus status from the catalog of TCR beta chain sequences, a statistical classification framework was built. V and J gene assignment, in a later analysis, came from comparing TCR nucleotide sequences with IMGT/GENE-DB human TR gene sequences. A later analysis assigned CDR3 sequences and most-parsimonious VDJ recombination scenarios with the TCRdist pipeline. In a later analysis, each TCR beta chain was defined by its CDR3 amino acid sequence together with its V-gene family, and reads without a unique V-gene family were excluded. As a way to deal with suspected cross-contamination and a sequencing artifact, a later analysis dropped hundreds of nucleotide sequences that were highly shared and had low generation probability. In a later analysis, a clonal expansion index was calculated for each public chain from normalized within-repertoire ranks of inferred template counts. Generation probabilities in a later analysis came from a VDJ recombination model fitted to out-of-frame rearrangements, and those results were checked against IGoR. A later analysis scored TCR-TCR, TCR-HLA and TCR-CMV co-occurrence with hypergeometric tests, applying a repertoire-size bias correction to TCR pairs. A later analysis estimated false discovery rates by permuting HLA or CMV assignments 20 times. A later analysis grouped co-occurring TCRs with DBSCAN, adding TCRdist sequence similarity when clustering within HLA-allele-positive subsets. Repertoires with fewer than 30,000 or more than 120,000 public chains were left out of co-occurrence clustering, as were four to six repertoires with anomalous nucleotide sharing. Not all clones reach the TCRdb copy of this immuneACCESS table, which keeps in-frame sequences only. Checked studies attribute under half of the gap to unresolved V genes and leave the rest unexplained. V and J calls plus clone size are reproduced from that table; the DNA served to infer D and trimming. The sample's records list over 50,000 clones. Of the sample, roughly 9.6% falls within the top ten clones.

On this clone itself: The antigen it recognizes is unknown.

Material for sequencing was PBMCs. The sequence joins TRBV4-3 to TRBJ1-3; the junction holds 8 bases that match TRBD1. The receptor was derived from a man over 45 in good health and CMV-seropositive. The CDR3 is CASSQSQGALVNTIYF. The sequence in DNA is TGCGCCAGCAGCCAAAGCCAGGGGGCGCTTGTTAACACCATATATTTT.